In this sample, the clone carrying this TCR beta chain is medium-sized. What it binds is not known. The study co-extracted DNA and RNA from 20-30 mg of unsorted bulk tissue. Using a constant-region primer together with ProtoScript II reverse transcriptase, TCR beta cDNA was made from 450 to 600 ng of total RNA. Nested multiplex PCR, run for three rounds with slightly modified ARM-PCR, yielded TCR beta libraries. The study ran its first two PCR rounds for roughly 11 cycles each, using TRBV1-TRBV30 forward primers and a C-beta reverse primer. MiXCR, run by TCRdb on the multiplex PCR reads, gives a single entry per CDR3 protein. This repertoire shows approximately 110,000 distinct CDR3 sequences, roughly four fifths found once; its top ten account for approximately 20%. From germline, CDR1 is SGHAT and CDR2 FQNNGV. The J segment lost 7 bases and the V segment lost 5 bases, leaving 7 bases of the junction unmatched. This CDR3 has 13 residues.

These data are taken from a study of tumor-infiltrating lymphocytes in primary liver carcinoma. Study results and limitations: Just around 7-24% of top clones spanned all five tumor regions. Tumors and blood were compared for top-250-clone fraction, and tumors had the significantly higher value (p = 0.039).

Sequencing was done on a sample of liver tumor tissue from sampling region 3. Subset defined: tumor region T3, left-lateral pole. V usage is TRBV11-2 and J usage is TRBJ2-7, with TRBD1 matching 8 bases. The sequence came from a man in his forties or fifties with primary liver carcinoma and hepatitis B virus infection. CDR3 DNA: TGTGCCAGCAGCGAGGACAGGGCGGAAGAGCAGTACTTC. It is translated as CASSEDRAEEQYF.